The present TCR beta chain was sequenced within a study of T cell responses to AZD1222 COVID-19 vaccine. Study-wide results and limits: Baseline antibody screening turned up just five to seven seropositive AZD1222 recipients.

Repertoires were generated with immunoSEQ multiplex PCR, while TCRdb's copy carries only in-frame clones and drops some. Of about 180,000 clones listed, 80% to 90% were seen once; the top ten hold 7.7%. Only one count was recorded for this clone. Its matching antigen is unknown. The CDR3 sequence is 14 residues long. The V and J ends lost 6 bases and 7 bases respectively, with 18 bases between them. The V gene's germline CDR1 is MNHEY and CDR2 SVGAGI. The chain uses TRBV6-5 and TRBJ1-2; the D gene is possibly TRBD1 (5 bases). The sequence derives from an adult in good health. The sequenced sample was peripheral blood, obtained on day 0 of AZD1222 vaccination. In DNA, the CDR3 is TGTGCCAGCAGGGCGCAGGGTGGAAGGGCTGGCTACACCTTC. As protein: CASRAQGGRAGYTF.